These 14 T cell receptor beta chains came from one sample sequenced in a study of T cell changes during pregnancy in multiple sclerosis. Profiling relied on immunoSEQ multiplex PCR, and the TCRdb table lists in-frame clones only, not all of them. The table has roughly 75,000 clones, around 92% seen once. Sample: peripheral blood, taken in the third trimester of pregnancy. These receptors came from a female donor in good health, enrolled as a control in a pregnancy study.

The chain uses TRBV18 and TRBJ1-4; D not certain. Per germline, CDR1 KGHSH and CDR2 LQKENI. The CDR3 contains 15 residues. V was trimmed by 2 bases and J by 3 bases, leaving 10 bases between them. CDR3 loop: CASSPGEGSNEKLFF. CDR3 bases: TGTGCCAGCTCACCAGGGGAGGGATCTAATGAAAAACTGTTTTTT.

The chain couples TRBV7-3 to TRBJ2-7; 8 bases line up with TRBD2. The CDR3 consists of 16 residues. V was pared by 0 bases and J by 7 bases, with 11 bases of the junction left unmatched. Germline CDR1 reads SGHTA; CDR2 reads FQGTGA. Here the CDR3 DNA reads TGTGCCAGCAGCTTAACGTCTGGCGGGAGGAGAGGGGAGCAGTACTTC. Translated, it gives CASSLTSGGRRGEQYF. The variable domain in full, completed from reference TRBV7-3 and TRBJ2-7, reads GAGVSQTPSNKVTEKGKYVELRCDPISGHTALYWYRQSLGQGPEFLIYFQGTGAADDSGLPNDRFFAVRPEGSVSTLKIQRTERGDSAVYLCASSLTSGGRRGEQYFGPGTRLTVT.

The chain couples TRBV5-6 to TRBJ2-7; 7 nucleotides line up with TRBD1. Germline V gives CDR1 SGHDT, CDR2 YYEEEE. This CDR3 is built from 12 residues. With 4 bases clipped from V and 7 bases from J, the junction kept 5 bases outside the gene matches. The CDR3 bases are TGTGCCAGCAGCCCGGCCAGGGGGGAGCAGTACTTC. Amino acid sequence: CASSPARGEQYF.

The gene calls are TRBV5-1 and TRBJ1-4; D possibly corresponds to TRBD1 (5 bases). The CDR3 loop spans 14 amino acids. V was pared by 2 bases and J by 2 bases, with 7 bases between. Germline V lookup: CDR1 SGHRS, CDR2 YFSETQ. The CDR3 nucleotides read TGCGCCAGCAGCTTCAGGGATACTAATGAAAAACTGTTTTTT. Translated, it gives CASSFRDTNEKLFF.

This chain uses TRBV6-1 with TRBJ2-1; 13 bases align to TRBD2. The CDR3 extends over 20 amino acids. Trimming removed 2 bases from V and 2 bases from J; junction bases left unmatched: 12. Germline CDR1 reads MNHNS; CDR2 reads SASEGT. The CDR3 sequence: CASSESLGLAGDRTYNEQFF. CDR3 DNA sequence: TGTGCCAGCAGTGAATCCCTCGGACTAGCGGGAGATCGGACCTACAATGAGCAGTTCTTC.

The V gene is TRBV11-3, the J gene TRBJ2-3; 16 bases line up with TRBD2. Trimming took 5 bases from V and 0 from J; bases not matched to a gene: 8. The germline CDR1 and CDR2 sequences are SGHNT and YENEEA. The CDR3 is made up of 19 amino acids. The CDR3 is CASSKGLAGGERSTDTQYF. CDR3 DNA: TGTGCCAGCAGCAAGGGACTAGCGGGAGGGGAGCGTAGCACAGATACGCAGTATTTT.

V and J are TRBV4-2 and TRBJ1-2, with 8 positions matching TRBD1. There are 17 residues in the CDR3. J was trimmed by 3 bases and V by 5 bases; bases with no gene match: 14. Per the germline V gene, CDR1 is LGHNA and CDR2 is YNFKEQ. The CDR3 loop is CASSSGTGDDSDYGYTF. For the CDR3, the DNA is TGTGCCAGCAGCTCTGGGACAGGCGACGATTCGGACTATGGCTACACCTTC.

The chain uses TRBV27 and TRBJ1-5; unclear D gene. Trimming shortened V by 5 bases and J by 3 bases, and 11 bases separated the two germline ends. CDR3 length: 14 amino acids. Germline V gene sequence: CDR1 MNHEY, CDR2 SMNVEV (reference sequence). CDR3 coding DNA: TGTGCCAGCAGTCCCCGAGTGAACAATCAGCCCCAGCATTTT. It is translated as CASSPRVNNQPQHF.

V usage is TRBV7-9 and J usage is TRBJ2-5, with D tentatively TRBD1 (5 bases). Germline loops: CDR1 SEHNR, CDR2 FQNEAQ (reference sequence). Trimming shortened V by 8 bases and J by 4 bases, and 14 bases separated the two germline ends. The CDR3 sequence is 13 residues long. CDR3 DNA sequence: TGTGCCAGCGGCCCAGGGCAGGGAGAGACCCAGTACTTC. Encoded protein: CASGPGQGETQYF.

The chain recombines TRBV6-6 with TRBJ2-2; possible D gene TRBD1, 6 bases. Trimming removed 5 bases from V and 0 bases from J, with 7 bases in between. CDR1 and CDR2 from the germline V gene are MNHNY and SVGAGI (reference sequence). The CDR3 runs to 14 residues. The chain's CDR3 is CASSRGSNTGELFF. The CDR3 nucleotides are TGTGCCAGCAGTAGGGGGTCGAACACCGGGGAGCTGTTTTTT.

This clone was seen just once. The J gene is TRBJ2-3, the V gene TRBV4-1, with D perhaps TRBD1 (6 bases). Germline V gives CDR1 MGHRA, CDR2 YSYEKL. Trimming removed 4 bases at V and 1 base at J, with 9 bases between. The CDR3 spans 14 residues. CDR3 coding DNA: TGCGCCAGCAGCCGGGGGCACGGCACAGATACGCAGTATTTT. Protein product: CASSRGHGTDTQYF.

There are many counts of this clone. The chain joins TRBV9 to TRBJ1-1; 8 bases fit TRBD1. This CDR3 comprises 14 residues. Germline V gene lookup returns CDR1 SGDLS and CDR2 YYNGEE. V was pared by 4 bases and J by 7 bases, with 9 bases of the junction left unmatched. Here the CDR3 DNA reads TGTGCCAGCAGCCCCTGGACAGGGAGGGTTGAAGCTTTCTTT. It yields the protein CASSPWTGRVEAFF. The whole variable domain, filled in from reference TRBV9 and TRBJ1-1, reads DSGVTQTPKHLITATGQRVTLRCSPRSGDLSVYWYQQSLDQGLQFLIQYYNGEERAKGNILERFSAQQFPDLHSELNLSSLELGDSALYFCASSPWTGRVEAFFGQGTRLTVV.

V and J are TRBV2 and TRBJ2-1, with a weak D call TRBD1 (6 bases). This CDR3 region has 16 residues. Trimming pared 6 bases from V and 0 bases from J, leaving 15 bases between. Germline V gene lookup returns CDR1 SNHLY and CDR2 FYNNEI. CDR3 sequence reads: CASRDVGQSSYNEQFF. The CDR3 DNA sequence: TGTGCCAGCAGGGACGTAGGACAGAGCTCCTACAATGAGCAGTTCTTC.

The chain has TRBV6-6 and TRBJ2-2, with 7 positions matching TRBD2. The J segment lost 8 bases and the V segment lost 4 bases, leaving 7 bases of the junction unmatched. This CDR3 is built from 14 residues. Per the germline V gene, CDR1 is MNHNY and CDR2 is SVGAGI (reference sequence). CDR3 residues: CASSWGGATGELFF. The CDR3, as DNA: TGTGCCAGCAGTTGGGGAGGGGCGACGGGGGAGCTGTTTTTT.